This T cell receptor beta chain emerged from a study of beta chain features in type 1 diabetes. Expressed TCRB transcripts were sequenced after all isolated RNA was converted to cDNA. Clones were read by immunoSEQ multiplex PCR, and TCRdb kept only the in-frame ones, dropping some. The data hold 350,000 to 450,000 clones, with about 15% observed a single time. The sample holds a few counts of this clone. This CDR3 spans 13 amino acids. Germline V gives CDR1 PRHDT, CDR2 FYEKMQ (reference sequence). V lost 5 bases and J 4 bases, leaving 9 bases between the germline ends. The genes are TRBV13 and TRBJ2-1; D may be TRBD1 (6 bases). This clonotype was sampled from a man under 40 in good health. The source material was naive CD4+ T cells from blood. The CDR3 bases are TGTGCCAGCAGCAGACAGGCTTACAATGAGCAGTTCTTC. Residues: CASSRQAYNEQFF. Full variable domain (rest looked up from reference TRBV13 and TRBJ2-1): AAGVIQSPRHLIKEKRETATLKCYPIPRHDTVYWYQQGPGQDPQFLISFYEKMQSDKGSIPDRFSAQQFSDYHSELNMSSLELGDSALYFCASSRQAYNEQFFGPGTRLTVL.